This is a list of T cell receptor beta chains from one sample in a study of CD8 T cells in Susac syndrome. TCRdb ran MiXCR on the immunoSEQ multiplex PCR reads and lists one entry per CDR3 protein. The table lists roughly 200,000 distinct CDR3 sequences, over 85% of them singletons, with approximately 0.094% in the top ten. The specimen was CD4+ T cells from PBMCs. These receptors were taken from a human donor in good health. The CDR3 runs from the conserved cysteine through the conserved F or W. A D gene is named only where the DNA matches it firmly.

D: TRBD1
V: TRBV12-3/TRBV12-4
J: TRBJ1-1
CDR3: CASSWTGGTEAFF
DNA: TGTGCCAGCAGTTGGACAGGGGGGACTGAAGCTTTCTTT

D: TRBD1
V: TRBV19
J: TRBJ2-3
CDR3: CASSGTGGIVAQYF
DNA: TGTGCCAGTAGCGGGACAGGGGGAATTGTGGCGCAGTATTTT

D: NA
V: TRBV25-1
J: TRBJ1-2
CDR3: CASSDSGGYGYTF
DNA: TGTGCCAGCAGTGACTCCGGAGGCTATGGCTACACCTTC

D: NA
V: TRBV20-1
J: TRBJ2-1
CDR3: CSASPNEQFF
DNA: TGCAGTGCTAGTCCCAATGAGCAGTTCTTC

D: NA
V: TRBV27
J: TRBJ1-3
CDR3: CASVGPGNTIYF
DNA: TGTGCCAGCGTAGGACCTGGGAACACCATATATTTT

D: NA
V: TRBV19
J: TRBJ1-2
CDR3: CASSATGRGYTF
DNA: TGTGCCAGTAGCGCAACAGGGAGAGGCTACACCTTC

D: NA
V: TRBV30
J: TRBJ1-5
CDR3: CAWGIKGNQPQHF
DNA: TGTGCCTGGGGGATTAAAGGCAATCAGCCCCAGCATTTT

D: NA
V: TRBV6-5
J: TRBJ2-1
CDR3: CAGARGTYNEQFF
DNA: TGTGCCGGGGCCCGCGGAACCTACAATGAGCAGTTCTTC

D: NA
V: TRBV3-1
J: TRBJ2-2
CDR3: CASSQFLAPGTGELFF
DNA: TGTGCCAGCAGCCAATTTTTAGCCCCGGGCACCGGGGAGCTGTTTTTT

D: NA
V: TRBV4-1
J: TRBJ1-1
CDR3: CASSQDIREDTEAFF
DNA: TGCGCCAGCAGCCAAGATATCCGGGAGGACACTGAAGCTTTCTTT

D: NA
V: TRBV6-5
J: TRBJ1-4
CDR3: CASSYGTSLFF
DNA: TGTGCCAGCAGTTACGGGACGTCGCTGTTTTTT

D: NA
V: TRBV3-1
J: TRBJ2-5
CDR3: CASSQLGQVRETQYF
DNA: TGTGCCAGCAGCCAATTGGGGCAGGTTAGGGAGACCCAGTACTTC

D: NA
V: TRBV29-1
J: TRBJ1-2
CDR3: CSVESGAYGYTF
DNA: TGCAGCGTTGAGTCAGGGGCATATGGCTACACCTTC

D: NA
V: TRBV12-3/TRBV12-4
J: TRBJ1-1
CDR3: CASTLSDGGTEAFF
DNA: TGTGCCAGCACTTTAAGTGACGGAGGCACTGAAGCTTTCTTT

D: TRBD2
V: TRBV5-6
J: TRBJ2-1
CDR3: CASSGTSGRINEQFF
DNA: TGTGCCAGCAGCGGGACTAGCGGGAGGATCAATGAGCAGTTCTTC

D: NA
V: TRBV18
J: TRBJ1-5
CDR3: CASSPLGSIGENQPQHF
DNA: TGTGCCAGCTCACCACTAGGAAGTATCGGGGAAAATCAGCCCCAGCATTTT